The 5 T cell receptor beta chains listed next were all sequenced from one sample in a study of control samples from healthy donors and cancer patients. Sequencing was performed with immunoSEQ multiplex PCR; in TCRdb, only in-frame clones are kept and a portion is missing. This sample contains about 210,000 clones. Specimen: blood. These receptors all come from a woman aged 25-40 years in good health.

Points on this clone: Within the sample, other DNA sequences also encode this same CDR3. The chain uses TRBV7-2 and TRBJ1-3; D is possibly TRBD1 (6 bases). The germline CDR1 and CDR2 sequences are SGHTA and FQGNSA. Trimming removed 5 bases at V and 0 bases at J, with 11 bases between. The CDR3 covers 15 residues. The CDR3 spells CASSRRGPSGNTIYF. CDR3 DNA: TGTGCCAGCAGCCGCAGGGGACCCTCTGGAAACACCATATATTTT.

The chain is built from TRBV28 and TRBJ1-6; TRBD1 matches 11 bases. The CDR3 sequence is 19 residues long. The junction had 18 bases not matched to a gene; V was cut back by 5 bases and J by 9 bases. CDR1 MDHEN and CDR2 SYDVKM come from the germline V gene. CDR3 sequence reads: CASSLSYSAGTGGISPLHF. As DNA, the CDR3 is TGTGCCAGCAGTCTCTCATACTCCGCCGGGACAGGGGGGATTTCACCCCTCCACTTT.

The chain carries TRBV5-6 and TRBJ2-5; TRBD2 matches at 8 bases. Germline CDR1 and CDR2: SGHDT and YYEEEE. The length of the CDR3 is 15 residues. The J segment lost 3 bases and the V segment lost 0 bases, leaving 4 bases of the junction unmatched. The CDR3 here is CASSLEGTREETQYF. CDR3 coding DNA: TGTGCCAGCAGCTTGGAAGGGACTAGAGAAGAGACCCAGTACTTC. The full variable domain, its missing parts supplied by reference TRBV5-6 and TRBJ2-5, is DAGVTQSPTHLIKTRGQQVTLRCSPKSGHDTVSWYQQALGQGPQFIFQYYEEEERQRGNFPDRFSGHQFPNYSSELNVNALLLGDSALYLCASSLEGTREETQYFGPGTRLLVL.

The chain uses TRBV20-1 and TRBJ1-5, with D uncertain. V was clipped by 4 bases and J by 7 bases, with 8 bases between them. The CDR3 runs to 11 residues. Germline V gene lookup returns CDR1 DFQATT and CDR2 SNEGSKA (reference sequence). CDR3 DNA: TGCAGTGCTACCCCCGGCCAGCCCCAGCATTTT. Translated: CSATPGQPQHF.

The V call is TRBV9, the J call TRBJ1-4; weak D call: TRBD1 (6 bases). Trimming stripped 3 bases from V and 0 bases from J, with 12 bases between. Germline CDR1 is SGDLS and CDR2 is YYNGEE. CDR3 size: 16 residues. CDR3 in DNA: TGTGCCAGCAGCGCCGGGGGGCCTGCAACTAATGAAAAACTGTTTTTT. Encoded protein: CASSAGGPATNEKLFF.